A selection of T cell receptor beta chains follows, all from one sample in a study of Ad26.COV2.S vaccination and SARS-CoV-2 variants. Assay used: immunoSEQ multiplex PCR; TCRdb lists only in-frame clones, some missing. The profile shows about 680,000 clones, roughly 90% of them singletons. This specimen was peripheral blood, taken in a trial of Ad26.COV2.S vaccine versus placebo. All receptors come from a person aged 18-65 years who received the Ad26.COV2.S COVID-19 vaccine or a placebo. Both conserved end residues are part of each CDR3. Each record gives: CDR3 length, J gene, V gene, clone size, D gene, CDR3 protein. The D gene is left open where the match is weak. Rows give clone size only sometimes, using once, few, many, or a class for an expanded clone.

>13|TRBJ2-7|TRBV30|-|TRBD1
CAWNRDRAYEQYF
>14|TRBJ2-3|TRBV6-5|-|-
CASSYSRATDTQYF
>15|TRBJ2-3|TRBV5-4|-|-
CASSLGGGLTDTQYF
>13|TRBJ2-3|TRBV10-3|-|-
CAISQRVTDTQYF
>15|TRBJ2-3|TRBV11-2|-|TRBD2
CASSRGTTISDTQYF
>14|TRBJ2-5|TRBV27|-|TRBD1
CASRSQGAWETQYF
>18|TRBJ1-6|TRBV11-3|-|-
CATSSSLPLGRINSPLHF
>15|TRBJ2-1|TRBV20-1|-|TRBD2
CSASEEGLVSNEQFF
>15|TRBJ2-7|TRBV3-1/TRBV3-2|-|TRBD2
CASSPSGRGTYEQYF
>18|TRBJ2-1|TRBV7-9|-|TRBD2
CASSPPAAGGLSYNEQFF
>15|TRBJ1-5|TRBV19|-|-
CASSVREGGYQPQHF
>17|TRBJ2-3|TRBV12-5|-|TRBD1
CASGLVLGQGIPDTQYF
>13|TRBJ1-1|TRBV12-3/TRBV12-4|-|-
CASSFGGSTEAFF
>14|TRBJ1-1|TRBV3-1/TRBV3-2|-|-
CASSPEKGNTEAFF
>15|TRBJ2-3|TRBV5-1|-|TRBD2
CASSLDGGATDTQYF
>13|TRBJ2-2|TRBV7-2|-|-
CASSLGGARELFF
>13|TRBJ2-7|TRBV2|once|-
CASTPTHSYEQYF
>18|TRBJ2-7|TRBV5-1|-|-
CASSYSGTGPVSSYEQYF
>15|TRBJ1-1|TRBV30|-|-
CAWSGRAGVNTEAFF
>13|TRBJ2-5|TRBV30|-|-
CAWARLGAETQYF
>11|TRBJ2-3|TRBV11-3|-|-
CASSLGVTQYF
>16|TRBJ2-7|TRBV9|-|TRBD1
CASSQGGGQGAYEQYF
>13|TRBJ1-2|TRBV12-3/TRBV12-4|-|TRBD1
CASSSGQGAGYTF
>13|TRBJ1-5|TRBV12-3/TRBV12-4|-|-
CASSLQGTQPQHF
>11|TRBJ1-2|TRBV7-9|-|TRBD1
CASGQDRGYTF
>11|TRBJ2-7|TRBV24-1|-|TRBD1
CATGQGYEQYF
>17|TRBJ2-1|TRBV7-2|-|-
CASSSRGTGSSYNEQFF
>15|TRBJ1-4|TRBV19|-|-
CASSTLDGIMKKLFF
>15|TRBJ2-5|TRBV24-1|-|TRBD2
CATSDPTSAGETQYF
>19|TRBJ2-4|TRBV6-2/TRBV6-3|-|TRBD2
CASSPGTSGVKIAKNIQYF
>15|TRBJ2-2|TRBV5-1|-|-
CASSMATGNTGELFF
>17|TRBJ1-1|TRBV30|-|-
CAWSVTSGIDSNTEAFF
>17|TRBJ1-1|TRBV2|-|-
CASSGTSSGLRGTEAFF
>15|TRBJ1-1|TRBV7-2|-|TRBD1
CASSLSGTGESEAFF
>13|TRBJ1-5|TRBV4-2|-|-
CASSQEVDQPQHF
>13|TRBJ2-7|TRBV6-5|-|TRBD1
CASSYGTGVEQYF
>15|TRBJ2-3|TRBV29-1|-|TRBD2
CSEKTSGSETDTQYF
>16|TRBJ1-4|TRBV18|once|-
CASSPTTGRRDEKLFF
>11|TRBJ2-2|TRBV29-1|many|-
CSVDSGGELFF
>13|TRBJ1-2|TRBV7-3|few|TRBD1
CASSLGQNYGYTF
>12|TRBJ1-5|TRBV19|-|-
CASRASLQPQHF
>14|TRBJ1-5|TRBV7-2|-|-
CASSLRGDNQPQHF
>13|TRBJ1-3|TRBV6-5|once|-
CASSYSTVFTIYF
>15|TRBJ2-7|TRBV2|-|-
CASSEGSHTSYEQYF
>16|TRBJ2-2|TRBV15|-|TRBD2
CATSRRLAGPTGELFF
>16|TRBJ2-3|TRBV3-1/TRBV3-2|-|-
CASSQDWMGGTDTQYF
>12|TRBJ2-7|TRBV19|-|-
CASSGLNYEQYF
>15|TRBJ1-5|TRBV6-2/TRBV6-3|-|TRBD1
CASSRTGFSNQPQHF
>16|TRBJ2-6|TRBV5-5|-|-
CASTNRGGAGANVLTF